These T cell receptor beta chains were read from a single sample in a study of blood T cell repertoires in COVID-19. Here immunoSEQ multiplex PCR was the method, and the copy in TCRdb shows in-frame clones only, minus some. This table holds around 140,000 clones, 88% found once. Input material: peripheral blood. These receptors all come from a woman aged 45-65 years with acute or convalescent COVID-19. The CDR3 runs from the conserved cysteine through the conserved F or W. The D gene is left open where the match is weak. Clone size appears in some rows only: once, few, many, or a class for an expanded clone.

D	size	J	V	DNA	CDR3
.	few	TRBJ1-1	TRBV30	TGTGCCTGGAGTGTACAAGTGAACACTGAAGCTTTCTTT	CAWSVQVNTEAFF
.	.	TRBJ1-5	TRBV27	TGTGCCAGCAGTTTAGGGCTTGGCAATCAGCCCCAGCATTTT	CASSLGLGNQPQHF
.	.	TRBJ2-3	TRBV4-2	TGTGCCAGCAGCCAACAACCCAGGAGGCCAGCAGATACGCAGTATTTT	CASSQQPRRPADTQYF
TRBD1	.	TRBJ1-5	TRBV6-6	TGTGCCAGCAGCCGGGACAGCAATAGCAATCAGCCCCAGCATTTT	CASSRDSNSNQPQHF
TRBD1	once	TRBJ2-1	TRBV11-2	TGTGCCAGCAGCTTAATGCCGACGACAGGGTGGTCCTACAATGAGCAGTTCTTC	CASSLMPTTGWSYNEQFF
.	.	TRBJ1-5	TRBV10-3	TGTGCCATCAGTGAGTCCGGGGGGGCGGGGGTCAATCAGCCCCAGCATTTT	CAISESGGAGVNQPQHF
TRBD1	.	TRBJ1-1	TRBV7-6	TGTGCCAGCAGCTCGTCAGGGGGTGGGGATCGGGCTGAAGCTTTCTTT	CASSSSGGGDRAEAFF
.	.	TRBJ1-1	TRBV28	TGTGCCAGCAGTTTTCGGACTGGTCTTAGAACTGAAGCTTTCTTT	CASSFRTGLRTEAFF
.	.	TRBJ1-1	TRBV7-9	TGTGCCAGCAGCCCCTCGGGCACTGAAGCTTTCTTT	CASSPSGTEAFF
.	.	TRBJ2-7	TRBV19	TGTGCCAGTAGCACTCCAGGGAACTCCTACGAGCAGTACTTC	CASSTPGNSYEQYF
.	.	TRBJ2-2	TRBV7-9	TGTGCCAGCAGTAGGGAGTATGCCGGGGAGCTGTTTTTT	CASSREYAGELFF
TRBD2	.	TRBJ2-7	TRBV7-2	TGTGCCAGCAGTGAGTCGACGGGGGGGAGCTACGAGCAGTACTTC	CASSESTGGSYEQYF
.	.	TRBJ2-3	TRBV6-5	TGTGCCAGCCGCCGCAAGCGGTGGGACACAGATACGCAGTATTTT	CASRRKRWDTDTQYF
.	.	TRBJ2-5	TRBV5-4	TGTGCCAGCAGCTTGGGCCAGGGCCCTCAAGAGACCCAGTACTTC	CASSLGQGPQETQYF